These 6 T cell receptor beta chains were all obtained from the same sample, sequenced in a study of T-cell memory formation after mild COVID-19. TCRdb processed the 5' RACE reads anew with MiXCR; each CDR3 protein has one entry. This table holds under 250,000 distinct CDR3 sequences, just over 15% found once. The specimen sequenced was PBMCs or a T cell subset sorted from them (not recorded which). The receptors originated from an adult woman who had mild COVID-19 (a few samples of this study predate the infection). Cell type and time point are not known.

The gene calls are TRBV5-4 and TRBJ2-3; D tentatively reads TRBD1 or TRBD2 (6 bases each). V lost 4 bases to trimming and J lost 8 bases, with 17 bases between them. This CDR3 contains 14 residues. Germline CDR1 reads SGHNT; CDR2 reads YYREEE (reference sequence). In nucleotides, the CDR3 is TGTGCCAGCAGCCATAGCGGAGGGGGAGGTACGCAGTATTTT. Translating it yields CASSHSGGGGTQYF.

In this sample, this clonotype turned up many times. V is TRBV5-1 and J is TRBJ2-1, with TRBD1 matching 9 bases. The CDR3 consists of 15 residues. The germline CDR1 and CDR2 sequences are SGHRS and YFSETQ. The J segment lost 7 bases and the V segment lost 6 bases, leaving 11 bases of the junction unmatched. CDR3 sequence: CASTTQGAGGNEQFF. The CDR3 region has the DNA TGCGCCAGCACGACACAGGGGGCGGGTGGAAATGAGCAGTTCTTC. The variable domain in full, with the rest retrieved from reference TRBV5-1 and TRBJ2-1, is KAGVTQTPRYLIKTRGQQVTLSCSPISGHRSVSWYQQTPGQGLQFLFEYFSETQRNKGNFPGRFSGRQFSNSRSEMNVSTLELGDSALYLCASTTQGAGGNEQFFGPGTRLTVL.

The chain is built from TRBV5-6 and TRBJ2-3; D gene ambiguous. CDR1 and CDR2 from the germline V gene are SGHDT and YYEEEE. Trimming shortened V by 4 bases and J by 7 bases, and 10 bases separated the two germline ends. The CDR3 contains 12 residues. The CDR3 is CASSRTLNTQYF. In DNA form, the CDR3 reads TGTGCCAGCAGCAGGACCTTAAATACGCAGTATTTT. The full variable domain, in which reference TRBV5-6 and TRBJ2-3 provide the parts outside the CDR3, is DAGVTQSPTHLIKTRGQQVTLRCSPKSGHDTVSWYQQALGQGPQFIFQYYEEEERQRGNFPDRFSGHQFPNYSSELNVNALLLGDSALYLCASSRTLNTQYFGPGTRLTVL.

This clonotype came up many times. This sequence joins TRBV24-1 and TRBJ2-2; no reliable D call. From germline, CDR1 is KGHDR and CDR2 SFDVKD. Trimming took off 4 bases at V and 5 bases at J, with 13 bases between the two ends. This CDR3 is built from 15 residues. The CDR3 DNA reads TGTGCCACCAGTGAAGAAATCCCTAGGACCGGGGAGCTGTTTTTT. Its protein is CATSEEIPRTGELFF.

V gene TRBV23-1 combines with J gene TRBJ1-5, with a possible D match to TRBD1 (5 bases). TRBV23-1 is noted as an ORF with a role that remains uncertain. The CDR3 totals 16 residues. Trimming stripped 4 bases from V and 0 bases from J, with 13 bases between. The CDR3 reads CASSPRDPDSNQPQHF. Here the CDR3 DNA reads TGCGCCAGCAGTCCTCGGGACCCTGATAGCAATCAGCCCCAGCATTTT.

This clonotype has ten or more counts. The chain couples TRBV13 to TRBJ1-1, with no clear D. Germline CDR1 PRHDT, CDR2 FYEKMQ (reference sequence). The CDR3 consists of 13 residues. Trimming left V 3 bases short and J 1 base short, with 6 bases between. CDR3 coding DNA: TGTGCCAGCAGCTTGCCGGGGAACACTGAAGCTTTCTTT. The encoded protein is CASSLPGNTEAFF. Using reference TRBV13 and TRBJ1-1 for the parts outside the CDR3, the full variable domain is AAGVIQSPRHLIKEKRETATLKCYPIPRHDTVYWYQQGPGQDPQFLISFYEKMQSDKGSIPDRFSAQQFSDYHSELNMSSLELGDSALYFCASSLPGNTEAFFGQGTRLTVV.